This is a list of T cell receptor beta chains from one sample in a study of shared clonotypes between healthy human individuals. Repertoires were generated with immunoSEQ multiplex PCR, while TCRdb's copy carries only in-frame clones and drops some. The data show under 2,500,000 clones, with more than 90% seen just once and less than 0.15% held by the top ten. The sample comprised naive CD4+ T cells sorted from blood. The receptors shown here come from a man younger than 30 in good health. Both conserved end residues are trimmed from each CDR3. The order of the fields is V gene, J gene, CDR3 protein.

v_gene: TRBV6-4; j_gene: TRBJ2-1; CDR3aa: ASSPPRERYEQF
v_gene: TRBV7-9; j_gene: TRBJ1-2; CDR3aa: ASSPPVLNYGYT
v_gene: TRBV5-1; j_gene: TRBJ2-2; CDR3aa: ASSLTTGNTGELF
v_gene: TRBV18; j_gene: TRBJ2-1; CDR3aa: ASSPLRAGYNEQF
v_gene: TRBV28; j_gene: TRBJ1-5; CDR3aa: ASLRGGRDNQPQH
v_gene: TRBV10-1; j_gene: TRBJ2-3; CDR3aa: ASSSGSEGTDTQY
v_gene: TRBV6-5; j_gene: TRBJ1-5; CDR3aa: ASSFYRGHQPQH
v_gene: TRBV7-2; j_gene: TRBJ2-7; CDR3aa: ASGKQGANEQY
v_gene: TRBV6-1; j_gene: TRBJ2-3; CDR3aa: ASSEVGGTTDTQY
v_gene: TRBV28; j_gene: TRBJ1-4; CDR3aa: ASGRDRNEKLF
v_gene: TRBV6-1; j_gene: TRBJ2-1; CDR3aa: ASSEVLNEQF
v_gene: TRBV30; j_gene: TRBJ1-6; CDR3aa: AWSQRGQSYNSPLH
v_gene: TRBV9; j_gene: TRBJ1-3; CDR3aa: ASSVQGGQAGNTIY
v_gene: TRBV2; j_gene: TRBJ2-7; CDR3aa: ASSEGSPGTGYEQY
v_gene: TRBV30; j_gene: TRBJ1-3; CDR3aa: AWSDPGDSGNTIY
v_gene: TRBV18; j_gene: TRBJ1-1; CDR3aa: ASSRNRGSMNTEAF
v_gene: TRBV30; j_gene: TRBJ2-1; CDR3aa: AFPGLSNNEQF
v_gene: TRBV7-2; j_gene: TRBJ1-2; CDR3aa: ASSLQTGRYGYT
v_gene: TRBV6-1; j_gene: TRBJ1-6; CDR3aa: ASSEYWQLNSPLH
v_gene: TRBV20-1; j_gene: TRBJ2-1; CDR3aa: SARDNEQF
v_gene: TRBV10-3; j_gene: TRBJ2-5; CDR3aa: AISLGLAGGAYQETQY
v_gene: TRBV6-5; j_gene: TRBJ1-2; CDR3aa: ASTPNRGYGYT
v_gene: TRBV7-3; j_gene: TRBJ2-1; CDR3aa: ASSLYWQGRNEQF
v_gene: TRBV10-3; j_gene: TRBJ2-7; CDR3aa: AISAGQGDEQY
v_gene: TRBV7-2; j_gene: TRBJ2-3; CDR3aa: ASSLTFWGSSTDTQY
v_gene: TRBV11-2; j_gene: TRBJ2-7; CDR3aa: ASSITSGTGFLYEQY
v_gene: TRBV7-2; j_gene: TRBJ1-2; CDR3aa: ASSLVTGGSNYGYT
v_gene: TRBV7-9; j_gene: TRBJ2-5; CDR3aa: ASSPWRGETQY
v_gene: TRBV7-9; j_gene: TRBJ2-3; CDR3aa: ASSFLQGPYTDTQY
v_gene: TRBV6-5; j_gene: TRBJ2-3; CDR3aa: ASSRGTDTQY
v_gene: TRBV18; j_gene: TRBJ2-3; CDR3aa: ASSPTFGSGATDTQY
v_gene: TRBV18; j_gene: TRBJ2-1; CDR3aa: ASSPGTGGNEQF
v_gene: TRBV2; j_gene: TRBJ2-7; CDR3aa: ASSPTYEQY
v_gene: TRBV27; j_gene: TRBJ1-2; CDR3aa: ASSPRGGLNYGYT
v_gene: TRBV28; j_gene: TRBJ1-6; CDR3aa: ATYEGERSPLH
v_gene: TRBV7-9; j_gene: TRBJ2-3; CDR3aa: ASSLGVAGAGTDTQY
v_gene: TRBV5-1; j_gene: TRBJ2-1; CDR3aa: ASSGGLQINNEQF
v_gene: TRBV6-1; j_gene: TRBJ2-5; CDR3aa: ASSEVGPYGTQY
v_gene: TRBV6-1; j_gene: TRBJ1-3; CDR3aa: ASSDVGYSGNTIY
v_gene: TRBV7-2; j_gene: TRBJ2-7; CDR3aa: ASSLLAGYEQY
v_gene: TRBV5-1; j_gene: TRBJ1-2; CDR3aa: ASSPGHQANYGYT
v_gene: TRBV5-4; j_gene: TRBJ2-7; CDR3aa: ASSWGPKGLSYEQY
v_gene: TRBV5-6; j_gene: TRBJ2-7; CDR3aa: ASSKLSGTYEQY
v_gene: TRBV19; j_gene: TRBJ2-7; CDR3aa: ASRQAGAYEQY
v_gene: TRBV5-1; j_gene: TRBJ1-5; CDR3aa: ASSLDGGTGPQH
v_gene: TRBV7-8; j_gene: TRBJ1-6; CDR3aa: ASSLRLGSPLH
v_gene: TRBV5-1; j_gene: TRBJ2-1; CDR3aa: ASRPGLATYNEQF
v_gene: TRBV9; j_gene: TRBJ1-2; CDR3aa: ASSSRRGNYGYT
v_gene: TRBV10-3; j_gene: TRBJ2-1; CDR3aa: AISPGTGAFNEQF